This T cell receptor beta chain was sequenced in a study of T cell repertoires in cytomegalovirus infection. Study summary: TCR beta signatures that were public indicated CMV infection and matching HLA type. Study-level findings and limits: Clonotypes of TCR beta that were HLA-C-restricted and CMV-specific dominated the ex vivo response. Accumulated public TCR beta family frequency recognized individuals carrying CMV together with the relevant HLA.

CDR3 length equals 13 residues. Trimming took off 4 bases at V and 4 bases at J, with 8 bases between the two ends. Germline lookup yields CDR1 ENHRY and CDR2 SYGVKD. This clonotype was detected only a few times. The antigen is not known. TCRdb re-called the reads through MiXCR, storing one row per CDR3 protein. The sample shows about 310,000 distinct CDR3 sequences, 17% of them seen only once. This sequence was found in a human donor in good health (CMV status not recorded). Some clones in this sample may be carry-over from other donors' samples. Input material: PBMCs. V usage is TRBV10-3 and J usage is TRBJ1-5; the D is unclear. The CDR3 protein is CAISAGGNQPQHF. For the CDR3, the DNA is TGTGCCATCAGTGCCGGAGGTAATCAGCCCCAGCATTTT.